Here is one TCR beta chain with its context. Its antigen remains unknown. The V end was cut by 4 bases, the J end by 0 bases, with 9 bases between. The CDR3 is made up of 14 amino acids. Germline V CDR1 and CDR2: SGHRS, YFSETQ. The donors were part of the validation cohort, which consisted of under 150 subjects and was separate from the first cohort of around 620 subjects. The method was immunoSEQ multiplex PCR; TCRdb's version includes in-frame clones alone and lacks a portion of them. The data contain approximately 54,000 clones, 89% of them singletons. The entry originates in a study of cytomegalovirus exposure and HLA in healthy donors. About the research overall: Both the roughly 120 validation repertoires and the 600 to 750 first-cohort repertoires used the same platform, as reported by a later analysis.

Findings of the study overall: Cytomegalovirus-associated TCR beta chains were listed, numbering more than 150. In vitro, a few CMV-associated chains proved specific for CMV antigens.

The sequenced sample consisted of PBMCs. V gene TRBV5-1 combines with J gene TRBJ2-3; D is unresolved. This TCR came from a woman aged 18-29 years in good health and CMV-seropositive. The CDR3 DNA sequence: TGCGCCAGCAGCGATCCGAGGAGCACAGATACGCAGTATTTT. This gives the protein CASSDPRSTDTQYF.